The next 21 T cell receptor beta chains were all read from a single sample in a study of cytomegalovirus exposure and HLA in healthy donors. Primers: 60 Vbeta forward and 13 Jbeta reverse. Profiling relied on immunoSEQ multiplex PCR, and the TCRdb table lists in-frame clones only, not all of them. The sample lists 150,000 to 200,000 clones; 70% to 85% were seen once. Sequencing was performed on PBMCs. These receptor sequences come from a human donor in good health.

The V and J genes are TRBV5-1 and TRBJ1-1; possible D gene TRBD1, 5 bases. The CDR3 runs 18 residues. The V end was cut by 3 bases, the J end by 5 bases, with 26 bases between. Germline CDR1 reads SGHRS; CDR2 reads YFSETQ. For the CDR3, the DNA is TGCGCCAGCAGCTCCTCACCCGACCCCCAGGGTGTGGGGACTGAAGCTTTCTTT. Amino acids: CASSSSPDPQGVGTEAFF. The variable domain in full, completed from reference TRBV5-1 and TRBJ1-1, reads KAGVTQTPRYLIKTRGQQVTLSCSPISGHRSVSWYQQTPGQGLQFLFEYFSETQRNKGNFPGRFSGRQFSNSRSEMNVSTLELGDSALYLCASSSSPDPQGVGTEAFFGQGTRLTVV.

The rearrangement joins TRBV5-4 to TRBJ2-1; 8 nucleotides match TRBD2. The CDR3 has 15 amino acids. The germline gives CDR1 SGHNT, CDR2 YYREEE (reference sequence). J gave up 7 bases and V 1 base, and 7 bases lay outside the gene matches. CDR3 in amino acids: CASSLLAGPGNEQFF. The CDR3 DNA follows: TGTGCCAGCAGCTTGTTAGCGGGGCCTGGGAATGAGCAGTTCTTC.

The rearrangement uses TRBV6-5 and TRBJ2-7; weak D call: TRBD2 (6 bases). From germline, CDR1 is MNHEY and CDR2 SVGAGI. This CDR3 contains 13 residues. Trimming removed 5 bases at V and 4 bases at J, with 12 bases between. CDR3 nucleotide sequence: TGTGCCAGCAGTGACCGGGACTGGTACGAGCAGTACTTC. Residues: CASSDRDWYEQYF.

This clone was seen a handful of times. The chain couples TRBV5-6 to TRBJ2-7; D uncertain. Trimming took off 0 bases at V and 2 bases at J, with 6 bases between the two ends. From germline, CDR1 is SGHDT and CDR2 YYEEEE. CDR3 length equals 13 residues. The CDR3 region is CASSLGLTYEQYF. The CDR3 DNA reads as TGTGCCAGCAGCTTGGGGCTTACCTACGAGCAGTACTTC.

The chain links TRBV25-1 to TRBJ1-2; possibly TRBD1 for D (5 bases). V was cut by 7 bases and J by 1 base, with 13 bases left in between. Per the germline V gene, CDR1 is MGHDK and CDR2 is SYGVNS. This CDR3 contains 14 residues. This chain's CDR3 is CASKPAGDNYGYTF. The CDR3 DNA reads TGTGCCAGCAAACCCGCGGGGGATAACTATGGCTACACCTTC.

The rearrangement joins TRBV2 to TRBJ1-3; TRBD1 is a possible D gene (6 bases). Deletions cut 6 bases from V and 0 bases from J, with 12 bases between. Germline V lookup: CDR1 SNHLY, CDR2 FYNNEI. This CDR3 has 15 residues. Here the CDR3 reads CASSTTGYSGNTIYF. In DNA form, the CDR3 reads TGTGCCAGCAGCACCACAGGGTACTCTGGAAACACCATATATTTT.

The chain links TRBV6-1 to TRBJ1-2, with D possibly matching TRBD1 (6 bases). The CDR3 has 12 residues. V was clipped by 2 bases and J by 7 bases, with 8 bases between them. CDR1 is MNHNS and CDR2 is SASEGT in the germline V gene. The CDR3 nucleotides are TGTGCCAGCAGTGAAAGGACAGCTGGCTACACCTTC. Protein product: CASSERTAGYTF.

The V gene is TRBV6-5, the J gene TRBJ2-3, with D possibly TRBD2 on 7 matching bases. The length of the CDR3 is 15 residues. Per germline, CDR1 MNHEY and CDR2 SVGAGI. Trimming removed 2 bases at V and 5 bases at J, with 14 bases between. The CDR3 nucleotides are TGTGCCAGCAGTTACAACCCGGGGGGCAAAGATACGCAGTATTTT. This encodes CASSYNPGGKDTQYF.

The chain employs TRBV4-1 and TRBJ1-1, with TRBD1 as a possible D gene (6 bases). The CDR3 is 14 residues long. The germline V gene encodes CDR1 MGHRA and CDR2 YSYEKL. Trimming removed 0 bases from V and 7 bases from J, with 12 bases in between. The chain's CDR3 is CASSQERWGREAFF. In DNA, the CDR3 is TGCGCCAGCAGCCAAGAGCGGTGGGGGCGTGAAGCTTTCTTT.

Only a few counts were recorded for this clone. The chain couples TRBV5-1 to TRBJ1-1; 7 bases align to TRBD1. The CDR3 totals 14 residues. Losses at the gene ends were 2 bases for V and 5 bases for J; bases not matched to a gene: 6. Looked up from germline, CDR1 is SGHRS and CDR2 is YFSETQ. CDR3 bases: TGCGCCAGCAGCTTCGGCACAGGGGTTACTGAAGCTTTCTTT. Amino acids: CASSFGTGVTEAFF.

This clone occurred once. CDR3 region: CASSPRTVNANTGELFF. The CDR3 nucleotides are TGTGCCAGCAGCCCAAGGACAGTTAACGCGAACACCGGGGAGCTGTTTTTT. The rearrangement links TRBV7-8 to TRBJ2-2, with D perhaps TRBD1 (6 bases). Trimming pared 5 bases from V and 0 bases from J, leaving 16 bases between. Germline V gene data show CDR1 as SGHVS and CDR2 as FQNEAQ. This CDR3 has 17 amino acids.

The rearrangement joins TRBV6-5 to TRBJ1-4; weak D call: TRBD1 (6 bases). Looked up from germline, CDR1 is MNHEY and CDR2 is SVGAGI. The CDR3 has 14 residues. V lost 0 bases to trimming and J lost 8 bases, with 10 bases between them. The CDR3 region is CASSYSYRAEKLFF. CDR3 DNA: TGTGCCAGCAGTTACTCGTACAGGGCGGAAAAACTGTTTTTT.

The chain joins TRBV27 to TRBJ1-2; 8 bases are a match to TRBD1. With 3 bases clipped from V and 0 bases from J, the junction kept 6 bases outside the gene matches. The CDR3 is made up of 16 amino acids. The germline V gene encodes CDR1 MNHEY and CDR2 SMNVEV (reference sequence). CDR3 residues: CASSFQGAAANYGYTF. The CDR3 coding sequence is TGTGCCAGCAGTTTTCAGGGGGCCGCAGCTAACTATGGCTACACCTTC.

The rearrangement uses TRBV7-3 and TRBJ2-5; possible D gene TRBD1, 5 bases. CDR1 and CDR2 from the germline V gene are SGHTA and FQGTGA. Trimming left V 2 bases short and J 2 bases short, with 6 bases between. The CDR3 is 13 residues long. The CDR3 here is CASSLDRQETQYF. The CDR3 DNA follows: TGTGCCAGCAGCTTAGACAGACAAGAGACCCAGTACTTC.

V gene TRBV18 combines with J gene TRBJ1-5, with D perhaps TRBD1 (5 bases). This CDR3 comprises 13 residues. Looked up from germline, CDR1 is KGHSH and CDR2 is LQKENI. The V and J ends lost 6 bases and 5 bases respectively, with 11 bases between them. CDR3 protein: CASSPQGDQPQHF. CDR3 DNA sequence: TGTGCCAGCTCTCCCCAGGGCGATCAGCCCCAGCATTTT.

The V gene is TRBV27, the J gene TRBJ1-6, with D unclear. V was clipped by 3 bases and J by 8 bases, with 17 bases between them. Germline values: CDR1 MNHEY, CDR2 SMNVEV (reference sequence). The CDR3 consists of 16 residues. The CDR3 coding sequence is TGTGCCAGCAGTTTTGGTGCTCGGGTATTAGATTCACCCCTCCACTTT. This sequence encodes CASSFGARVLDSPLHF.

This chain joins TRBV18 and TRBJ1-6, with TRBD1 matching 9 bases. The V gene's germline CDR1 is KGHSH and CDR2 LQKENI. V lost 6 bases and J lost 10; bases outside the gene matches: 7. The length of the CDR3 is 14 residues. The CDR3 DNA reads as TGTGCCAGCTCGGGGACAGGGAGTTGGTCACCCCTCCACTTT. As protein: CASSGTGSWSPLHF. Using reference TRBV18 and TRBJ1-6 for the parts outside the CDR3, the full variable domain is NAGVMQNPRHLVRRRGQEARLRCSPMKGHSHVYWYRQLPEEGLKFMVYLQKENIIDESGMPKERFSAEFPKEGPSILRIQQVVRGDSAAYFCASSGTGSWSPLHFGNGTRLTVT.

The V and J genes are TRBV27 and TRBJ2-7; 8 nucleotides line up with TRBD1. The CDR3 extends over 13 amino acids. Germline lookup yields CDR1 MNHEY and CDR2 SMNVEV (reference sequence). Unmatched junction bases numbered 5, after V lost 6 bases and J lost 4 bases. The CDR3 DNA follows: TGTGCCAGCAGGAGACAGGGGTCATACGAGCAGTACTTC. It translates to CASRRQGSYEQYF.

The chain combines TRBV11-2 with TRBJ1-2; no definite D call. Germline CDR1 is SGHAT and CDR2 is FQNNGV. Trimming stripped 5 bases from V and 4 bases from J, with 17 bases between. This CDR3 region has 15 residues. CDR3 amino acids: CASSLGVDGGYGYTF. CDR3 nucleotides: TGTGCCAGCAGCCTTGGCGTGGACGGAGGCTATGGCTACACCTTC. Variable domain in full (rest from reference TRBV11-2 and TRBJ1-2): EAGVAQSPRYKIIEKRQSVAFWCNPISGHATLYWYQQILGQGPKLLIQFQNNGVVDDSQLPKDRFSAERLKGVDSTLKIQPAKLEDSAVYLCASSLGVDGGYGYTFGSGTRLTVV.

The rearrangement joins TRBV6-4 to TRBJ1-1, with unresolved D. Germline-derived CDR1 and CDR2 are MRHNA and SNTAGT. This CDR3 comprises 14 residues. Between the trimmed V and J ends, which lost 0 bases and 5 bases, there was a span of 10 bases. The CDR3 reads CASSDSPGHTEAFF. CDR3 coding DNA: TGTGCCAGCAGTGACTCGCCAGGCCATACTGAAGCTTTCTTT.

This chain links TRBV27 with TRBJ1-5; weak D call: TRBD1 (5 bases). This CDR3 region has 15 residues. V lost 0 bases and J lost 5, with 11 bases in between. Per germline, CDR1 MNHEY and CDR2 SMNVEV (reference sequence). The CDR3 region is CASSLSRWGDQPQHF. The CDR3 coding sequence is TGTGCCAGCAGTTTATCGAGGTGGGGGGATCAGCCCCAGCATTTT.